Sequencing of this T cell receptor beta chain was carried out in a study of cytomegalovirus exposure and HLA in healthy donors (dated 2017 in TCRdb). General notes on the study: According to a later analysis, one platform produced both the 100 to 150 validation repertoires and the 550 to 800 repertoires of the first cohort. The study combined high-throughput TCR immunosequencing, statistical association of individual TCRs with disease status, and machine learning to predict cytomegalovirus infection status. The study was designed to test whether signatures of past pathogen exposure could be identified by cataloging public T cell receptors. Along with the approximately 700-subject first cohort, a separate validation cohort of over a hundred different subjects was used. What the work shows at the level of the full study, not this receptor alone: Most TCR sequences were observed very rarely across donors, whereas some public TCRs were present in many individuals. The authors suggested that the approach could potentially be extended to other disease states and immunological phenotypes. A later analysis found that TCRs clustered in the first cohort also tended to co-occur in the approximately 120 validation repertoires, with approximately 95% of cluster scores above 0. A later analysis lacked HLA typing for the validation cohort, so it scored co-occurrence in that cohort across all 120 or so repertoires. In both the original and validation cohorts, the classifier was reported to diagnose cytomegalovirus status with high specificity and sensitivity. The study gave a list of some 150 TCR beta chains associated with cytomegalovirus. A few of the identified cytomegalovirus-associated TCR beta chains were confirmed in vitro to be specific for cytomegalovirus antigens.

Donors formed part of the validation cohort, which comprised over a hundred subjects and was distinct from the first cohort of 550 to 850 subjects. The library was obtained by the immunoSEQ multiplex PCR assay. The authors processed their data as follows. A statistical classification framework was built to diagnose cytomegalovirus status from the catalog of TCR beta chain sequences. Held by TCRdb, this immuneACCESS table contains in-frame sequences only and omits some clones. Under half of the omission traces to an unresolved V gene where checked; the cause of the rest is unknown. That table supplies the V and J calls and clone size; D and trimming were determined from the DNA. This sample has 200,000 to 300,000 clones in its table, and roughly 88% of those were observed once. The top ten clones comprise approximately 3.1% of the sample. As regards this clone: Which antigen it targets is not known. Base qualities are not provided; no much larger clone lies one nucleotide away.

For CDR1 and CDR2, the germline V gene lists SGHTA and FQGNSA. Relative to germline, V is missing 8 bases and J is missing 7 bases, with 9 bases of the junction outside any gene match. Inclusive of the bounding cysteine and phenylalanine, the CDR3 is 13 residues long. Kept here is only the CDR3 DNA, which spans 39 bases and is read in frame from base 1. The TCR sequence derives from a woman younger than 45 in good health and CMV-seronegative. The sample was PBMCs. Rearrangement joined TRBV7-2 to TRBJ2-7, with 9 bases matching TRBD2. Here the CDR3 is given as CASLPGLAEEQYF. The DNA reads as follows: TGTGCCAGCCTACCGGGACTAGCCGAGGAGCAGTACTTC.